This TCR beta chain was identified during a study of T cell responses to AZD1222 COVID-19 vaccine. The study pooled second doses at about 4 or about 12 weeks. The CDR3 loop spans 11 amino acids. Germline V gives CDR1 MNHEY, CDR2 SVGEGT. Deletions cut 1 base from V and 11 bases from J, with 8 bases between. Profiling relied on immunoSEQ multiplex PCR, and the TCRdb table lists in-frame clones only, not all of them. The sample includes under 30,000 clones, 92% of them seen just once. The origin of this receptor is an adult who received the AZD1222 COVID-19 vaccine. The rearrangement links TRBV6-2 or TRBV6-3 to TRBJ1-1, with D uncertain. The source was peripheral blood, collected 28 days after the second AZD1222 dose. The CDR3 DNA follows: TGTGCCAGCAGTTACTGGGTTGTCGCTTTCTTT. It translates to CASSYWVVAFF.